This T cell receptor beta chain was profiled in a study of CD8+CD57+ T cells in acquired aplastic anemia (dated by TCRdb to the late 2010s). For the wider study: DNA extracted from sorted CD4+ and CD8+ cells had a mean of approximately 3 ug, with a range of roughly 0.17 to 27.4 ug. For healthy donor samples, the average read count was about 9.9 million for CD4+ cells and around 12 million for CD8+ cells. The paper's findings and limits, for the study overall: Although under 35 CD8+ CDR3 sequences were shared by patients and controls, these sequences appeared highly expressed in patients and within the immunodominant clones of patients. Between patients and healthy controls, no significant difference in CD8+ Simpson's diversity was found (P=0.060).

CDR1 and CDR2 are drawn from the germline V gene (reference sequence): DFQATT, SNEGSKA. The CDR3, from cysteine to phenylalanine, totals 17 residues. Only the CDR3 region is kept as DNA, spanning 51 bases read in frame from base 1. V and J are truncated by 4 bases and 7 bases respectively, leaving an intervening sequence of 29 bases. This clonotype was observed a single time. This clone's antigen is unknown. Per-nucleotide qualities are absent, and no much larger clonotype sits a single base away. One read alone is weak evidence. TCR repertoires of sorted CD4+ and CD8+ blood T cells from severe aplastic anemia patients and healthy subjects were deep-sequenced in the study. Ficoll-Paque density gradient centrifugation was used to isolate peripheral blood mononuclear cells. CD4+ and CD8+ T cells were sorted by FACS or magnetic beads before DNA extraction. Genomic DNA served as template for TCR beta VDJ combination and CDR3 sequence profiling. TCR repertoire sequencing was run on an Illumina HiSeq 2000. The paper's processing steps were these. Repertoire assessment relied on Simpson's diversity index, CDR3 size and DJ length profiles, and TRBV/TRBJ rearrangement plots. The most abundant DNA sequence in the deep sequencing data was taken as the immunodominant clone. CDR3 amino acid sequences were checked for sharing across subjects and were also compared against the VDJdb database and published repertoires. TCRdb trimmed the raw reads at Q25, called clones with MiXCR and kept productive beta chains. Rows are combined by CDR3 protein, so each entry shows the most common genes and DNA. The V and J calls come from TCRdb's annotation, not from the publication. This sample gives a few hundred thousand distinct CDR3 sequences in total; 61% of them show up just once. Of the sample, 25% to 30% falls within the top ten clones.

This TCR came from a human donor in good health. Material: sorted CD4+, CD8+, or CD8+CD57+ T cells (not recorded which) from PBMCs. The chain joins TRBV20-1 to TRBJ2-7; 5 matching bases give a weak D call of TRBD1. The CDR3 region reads CSATQITGHPLSGEQYF. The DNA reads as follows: TGCAGTGCTACGCAAATTACAGGCCACCCCCTATCTGGGGAGCAGTACTTC.